This entry lists 20 T cell receptor beta chains sequenced from one sample in a study of cytomegalovirus exposure and HLA in healthy donors. The PCR used 60 Vbeta and 13 Jbeta primers. The assay was immunoSEQ multiplex PCR, and TCRdb's table has in-frame clones only and misses some. This sample has about 190,000 clones, with over 60% found just once. Sequenced sample: PBMCs. The receptors derive from a young man in good health and CMV-seropositive.

The chain combines TRBV7-2 with TRBJ2-5, with 12 bases fitting TRBD1. From germline, CDR1 is SGHTA and CDR2 FQGNSA. With V trimmed by 3 bases and J by 1 base, 0 bases remained unmatched. The CDR3 spans 15 residues. CDR3 loop: CASSLGQGAQETQYF. The DNA of the CDR3 is TGTGCCAGCAGCTTGGGACAGGGGGCCCAAGAGACCCAGTACTTC.

The rearrangement links TRBV5-4 to TRBJ2-3; 8 nucleotides agree with TRBD1. This CDR3 has 15 amino acids. Unmatched junction bases numbered 3, after V lost 1 base and J lost 2 bases. The germline CDR1 and CDR2 sequences are SGHNT and YYREEE (reference sequence). The CDR3 loop reads CASSLPGGPTDTQYF. The CDR3 DNA sequence: TGTGCCAGCAGCTTGCCAGGGGGCCCCACAGATACGCAGTATTTT.

This clone was seen just once. The chain carries TRBV27 and TRBJ1-5; D is ambiguous. The CDR3 consists of 14 residues. The germline V gene has CDR1 MNHEY and CDR2 SMNVEV (reference sequence). Trimming removed 5 bases at V and 0 bases at J, with 8 bases between. CDR3 in amino acids: CASSVADSNQPQHF. The CDR3 DNA reads TGTGCCAGCAGTGTGGCAGATAGCAATCAGCCCCAGCATTTT.

The chain uses TRBV29-1 and TRBJ1-1; D is perhaps TRBD1 (5 bases). The V gene lost 7 bases and the J gene lost 0 bases, with 12 bases spanning the gap. The CDR3 loop spans 13 amino acids. Germline CDR1 SQVTM, CDR2 ANQGSEA. CDR3 residues: CSARTDMNTEAFF. CDR3 sequence (DNA): TGCAGCGCCCGGACGGACATGAACACTGAAGCTTTCTTT.

This clone has just a few counts. This rearrangement joins TRBV19 to TRBJ1-5; D perhaps matches TRBD1 (5 bases). V was cut by 9 bases and J by 1 base, with 16 bases left in between. Germline V gene lookup returns CDR1 LNHDA and CDR2 SQIVND (reference sequence). The CDR3 is 15 residues long. The CDR3 is CASEGEVVSNQPQHF. Here the CDR3 DNA reads TGTGCCAGCGAAGGGGAGGTCGTAAGCAATCAGCCCCAGCATTTT.

The chain carries TRBV21-1 and TRBJ2-5; the D call of TRBD2 is as the table states it, not checked on the DNA. TRBV21-1 represents a pseudogene. This CDR3 is built from 18 residues. CDR3 sequence (DNA): TGTGCCAGCCGCCAACGGGATTTTAGCGGGGCGTGCCAAGAGACCCAGTACTTC. Its translation is CASRQRDFSGACQETQYF.

The chain couples TRBV7-9 to TRBJ1-1; D may be TRBD1 (5 bases). The V end lost 11 bases, the J end lost 10 bases, and 20 bases lay between the germline ends. The germline V gene encodes CDR1 SEHNR and CDR2 FQNEAQ (reference sequence). This CDR3 contains 12 residues. The CDR3 loop reads CAPADGGVVAFF. For the CDR3, the DNA is TGTGCCCCAGCCGATGGGGGGGTGGTAGCTTTCTTT.

V and J are TRBV7-8 and TRBJ2-7; D is unresolved. This CDR3 comprises 13 residues. The ends were cut back, 0 bases at V and 2 bases at J, with 5 bases in the middle. CDR1 is SGHVS and CDR2 is FQNEAQ in the germline V gene. The CDR3 nucleotides read TGTGCCAGCAGCTTAGCCTCCCCCTACGAGCAGTACTTC. This gives the protein CASSLASPYEQYF.

This rearrangement joins TRBV29-1 to TRBJ2-3; tentatively, D is TRBD2 (5 bases). From germline, CDR1 is SQVTM and CDR2 ANQGSEA. Trimming cost V 3 bases and J 6 bases, with 16 bases left between them. The CDR3 runs to 14 residues. The CDR3 DNA reads as TGCAGCGTTGACCCCGGGATCCATGACGATACGCAGTATTTT. Encoded protein: CSVDPGIHDDTQYF.

The genes are TRBV18 and TRBJ1-1; 7 nucleotides agree with TRBD1. Unmatched junction bases numbered 11, after V lost 5 bases and J lost 5 bases. The germline V gene has CDR1 KGHSH and CDR2 LQKENI. The CDR3 runs to 15 residues. CDR3 residues: CASSAETGRVTEAFF. CDR3 DNA sequence: TGTGCCAGCTCAGCAGAGACAGGGAGAGTAACTGAAGCTTTCTTT.

The chain links TRBV5-4 to TRBJ2-2; TRBD1 agrees at 7 bases. Germline V gives CDR1 SGHNT, CDR2 YYREEE (reference sequence). The CDR3 loop spans 16 amino acids. Germline trimming cut 1 base from V and 1 base from J; bases unmatched to any gene: 4. CDR3 residues: CASSLRTGLNTGELFF. The CDR3 nucleotides are TGTGCCAGCAGCTTGAGGACAGGTCTGAACACCGGGGAGCTGTTTTTT.

This clone was counted only a few times. The rearrangement uses TRBV14 and TRBJ2-7, with D tentatively TRBD2 (6 bases). Trimming stripped 4 bases from V and 2 bases from J, with 18 bases between. Germline values: CDR1 SGHDN, CDR2 FVKESK. This CDR3 spans 16 amino acids. CDR3 sequence (DNA): TGTGCCAGCAGCCTCAACTTAGGGACTTTCACCTACGAGCAGTACTTC. It yields the protein CASSLNLGTFTYEQYF.

CDR3 bases: TGTGCCAGCAGTTTAGGTCCTACCGACAGGGTCGGCGAAGCTTTCTTT. It codes for CASSLGPTDRVGEAFF. The rearrangement uses TRBV28 and TRBJ1-1; 7 positions match TRBD1. The J segment lost 8 bases and the V segment lost 2 bases, leaving 14 bases of the junction unmatched. This CDR3 region has 16 residues. Germline V gene sequence: CDR1 MDHEN, CDR2 SYDVKM.

The rearrangement links TRBV13 to TRBJ1-3; D gene uncertain. The CDR3 is 15 residues long. The V gene lost 0 bases and the J gene lost 0 bases, with 6 bases spanning the gap. Germline CDR1 and CDR2: PRHDT and FYEKMQ (reference sequence). The chain's CDR3 is CASSLGQNSGNTIYF. CDR3 nucleotides: TGTGCCAGCAGCTTAGGACAAAACTCTGGAAACACCATATATTTT.

V and J are TRBV4-2 and TRBJ1-5; D remains unclear. V was clipped by 0 bases and J by 3 bases, with 9 bases between them. CDR3 length: 15 residues. From germline, CDR1 is LGHNA and CDR2 YNFKEQ. The CDR3 DNA sequence: TGTGCCAGCAGCCAAGAAACAGCTCTCAATCAGCCCCAGCATTTT. Its protein product is CASSQETALNQPQHF.

The chain carries TRBV7-9 and TRBJ1-1; possible D gene TRBD1, 5 bases. CDR3 size: 13 residues. From germline, CDR1 is SEHNR and CDR2 FQNEAQ (reference sequence). Trimming stripped 1 base from V and 5 bases from J, with 8 bases between. CDR3 sequence: CASSLEGRTEAFF. The CDR3 DNA reads as TGTGCCAGCAGCTTAGAGGGGAGGACTGAAGCTTTCTTT. Full variable domain (remainder filled in from reference TRBV7-9 and TRBJ1-1): DTGVSQNPRHKITKRGQNVTFRCDPISEHNRLYWYRQTLGQGPEFLTYFQNEAQLEKSRLLSDRFSAERPKGSFSTLEIQRTEQGDSAMYLCASSLEGRTEAFFGQGTRLTVV.

The V and J genes are TRBV13 and TRBJ2-7, with D possibly being TRBD1 (5 bases). The V end lost 4 bases, the J end lost 3 bases, and 10 bases lay between the germline ends. The germline CDR1 and CDR2 sequences are PRHDT and FYEKMQ (reference sequence). The CDR3 loop spans 13 amino acids. The chain's CDR3 is CASSSYTGYEQYF. The CDR3 region has the DNA TGTGCCAGCAGCTCCTACACAGGCTACGAGCAGTACTTC.

The chain combines TRBV6-6 with TRBJ2-7; TRBD2 aligns across 8 bases. This CDR3 has 14 residues. V dropped 5 bases and J dropped 7; count of bases not matched to a gene: 10. Germline V CDR1 and CDR2: MNHNY, SVGAGI (reference sequence). The CDR3 spells CASSQRGGPGEQYF. In DNA form, the CDR3 reads TGTGCCAGCAGTCAACGGGGGGGGCCGGGGGAGCAGTACTTC.

This rearrangement joins TRBV11-3 to TRBJ2-4; 7 nucleotides align to TRBD1. CDR1 is SGHNT, CDR2 YENEEA, per germline. The CDR3 covers 13 residues. V shed 3 bases, J shed 7 bases, and the junction held 3 bases outside the gene matches. This CDR3 is CASSFKGANIQYF. CDR3 nucleotides: TGTGCCAGCAGCTTTAAGGGGGCCAACATTCAGTACTTC.

The CDR3 is CASSQVAGQVNTEAFF. The CDR3 DNA follows: TGCGCCAGCAGCCAAGTGGCAGGTCAAGTAAACACTGAAGCTTTCTTT. The chain joins TRBV4-3 to TRBJ1-1; D ambiguous. With 1 base removed from V and 2 bases from J, the gap between germline ends came to 14 bases. The germline V gene encodes CDR1 LGHNA and CDR2 YSLEER. This CDR3 comprises 16 residues.